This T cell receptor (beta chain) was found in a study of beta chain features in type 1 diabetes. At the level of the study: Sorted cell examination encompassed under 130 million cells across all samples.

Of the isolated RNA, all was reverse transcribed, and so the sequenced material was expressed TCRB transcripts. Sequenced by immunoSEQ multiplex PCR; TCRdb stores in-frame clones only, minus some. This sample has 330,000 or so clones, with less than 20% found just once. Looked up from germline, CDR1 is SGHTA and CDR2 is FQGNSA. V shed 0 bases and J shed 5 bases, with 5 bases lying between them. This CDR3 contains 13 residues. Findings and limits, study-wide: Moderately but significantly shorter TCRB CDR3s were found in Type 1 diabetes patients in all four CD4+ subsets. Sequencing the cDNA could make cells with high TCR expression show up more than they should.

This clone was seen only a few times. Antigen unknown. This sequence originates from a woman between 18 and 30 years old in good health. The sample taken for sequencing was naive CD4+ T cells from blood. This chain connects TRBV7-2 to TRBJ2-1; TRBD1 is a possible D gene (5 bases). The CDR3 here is CASSLARDNEQFF. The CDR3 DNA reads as TGTGCCAGCAGCTTAGCCAGGGACAATGAGCAGTTCTTC.